A single sample gave rise to the 20 T cell receptor beta chains below, sequenced in a study of cytomegalovirus exposure and HLA in healthy donors. Method: immunoSEQ multiplex PCR; TCRdb's copy keeps in-frame clones and lacks some. The table records 70,000 to 80,000 clones, 94% of them present only once. Material for sequencing was PBMCs. Every receptor here comes from a woman aged 18-29 years in good health and CMV-seropositive.

The rearrangement uses TRBV28 and TRBJ1-2, with D unresolved. The CDR3 loop spans 13 amino acids. V was cut by 7 bases and J by 4 bases, with 13 bases left in between. CDR1 MDHEN and CDR2 SYDVKM come from the germline V gene. CDR3 loop: CASTAWEGYGYTF. DNA of the CDR3: TGTGCCAGCACCGCTTGGGAGGGCTATGGCTACACCTTC.

The chain joins TRBV4-1 to TRBJ1-2; the match to TRBD1 covers 11 bases. After removal of 0 bases from V and 8 bases from J, the junction contained 14 bases not matched to a gene. This CDR3 region has 18 residues. Germline CDR1 and CDR2: MGHRA and YSYEKL. The DNA for the CDR3 is TGCGCCAGCAGCCAAGAAGCCGGGACAGGGGGTATAGCGGCCGGCTACACCTTC. It translates to CASSQEAGTGGIAAGYTF.

The gene calls are TRBV19 and TRBJ1-1; 9 nucleotides line up with TRBD1. The germline V gene has CDR1 LNHDA and CDR2 SQIVND (reference sequence). V shed 5 bases, J shed 1 base, and the junction held 8 bases outside the gene matches. The CDR3 consists of 16 residues. The CDR3 DNA reads TGTGCCAGTAGTGCCGAGGACAGGGGTTGGAACACTGAAGCTTTCTTT. Translating it yields CASSAEDRGWNTEAFF. Looking up the rest from reference TRBV19 and TRBJ1-1 gives the full variable domain: DGGITQSPKYLFRKEGQNVTLSCEQNLNHDAMYWYRQDPGQGLRLIYYSQIVNDFQKGDIAEGYSVSREKKESFPLTVTSAQKNPTAFYLCASSAEDRGWNTEAFFGQGTRLTVV.

The chain links TRBV19 to TRBJ2-1; D is undetermined. The CDR3 has 16 amino acids. The ends were cut back, 6 bases at V and 0 bases at J, with 15 bases in the middle. Germline assignment: CDR1 LNHDA and CDR2 SQIVND (reference sequence). Here the CDR3 reads CASRDLAPSSYNEQFF. As DNA, the CDR3 is TGTGCCAGTAGAGACTTAGCACCGAGCTCCTACAATGAGCAGTTCTTC.

This chain connects TRBV7-9 to TRBJ2-1; D perhaps matches TRBD2 (6 bases). The germline V and J ends were trimmed by 4 bases and 3 bases, with 13 bases remaining between them. The CDR3 loop spans 15 amino acids. Germline loops: CDR1 SEHNR, CDR2 FQNEAQ (reference sequence). The CDR3 region has the DNA TGTGCCAGCAGCTCGACTAGACAGAGCTACAATGAGCAGTTCTTC. It is translated as CASSSTRQSYNEQFF. Looking up the rest from reference TRBV7-9 and TRBJ2-1 gives the full variable domain: DTGVSQNPRHKITKRGQNVTFRCDPISEHNRLYWYRQTLGQGPEFLTYFQNEAQLEKSRLLSDRFSAERPKGSFSTLEIQRTEQGDSAMYLCASSSTRQSYNEQFFGPGTRLTVL.

This chain connects TRBV29-1 to TRBJ1-2, with D perhaps matching TRBD1 (5 bases). The length of the CDR3 is 13 residues. The V gene lost 4 bases and the J gene lost 4 bases, with 13 bases spanning the gap. From germline, CDR1 is SQVTM and CDR2 ANQGSEA. The CDR3 nucleotides are TGCAGCGTTGGAATGGGGCGGATCTATGGCTACACCTTC. It is translated as CSVGMGRIYGYTF.

The chain employs TRBV7-3 and TRBJ2-6; D gene ambiguous. Deletions cut 6 bases from V and 0 bases from J, with 9 bases between. The germline gives CDR1 SGHTA, CDR2 FQGTGA. The CDR3 covers 15 residues. The CDR3 region is CASSPIFSGANVLTF. CDR3 DNA sequence: TGTGCCAGCAGTCCTATTTTCTCTGGGGCCAACGTCCTGACTTTC. The variable domain in full, with the rest retrieved from reference TRBV7-3 and TRBJ2-6, is GAGVSQTPSNKVTEKGKYVELRCDPISGHTALYWYRQSLGQGPEFLIYFQGTGAADDSGLPNDRFFAVRPEGSVSTLKIQRTERGDSAVYLCASSPIFSGANVLTFGAGSRLTVL.

The chain couples TRBV13 to TRBJ2-7; 12 bases map to TRBD2. This CDR3 region has 14 residues. CDR1 is PRHDT, CDR2 FYEKMQ, per germline (reference sequence). The J segment lost 7 bases and the V segment lost 8 bases, leaving 9 bases of the junction unmatched. CDR3 coding DNA: TGTGCCAGCTGCAGACTAGCGGGAGTCACGGAGCAGTACTTC. Protein product: CASCRLAGVTEQYF.

The J gene is TRBJ2-3, the V gene TRBV4-2, with TRBD2 identical over 9 bases. CDR1 is LGHNA and CDR2 is YNFKEQ in the germline V gene. V lost 0 bases and J lost 5; bases outside the gene matches: 6. There are 16 residues in the CDR3. CDR3 in amino acids: CASSQEIAGVGDTQYF. In nucleotides, the CDR3 is TGTGCCAGCAGCCAAGAAATAGCGGGAGTGGGAGATACGCAGTATTTT.

The chain couples TRBV30 to TRBJ1-4; 8 nucleotides align to TRBD1. CDR3 length: 15 residues. Per germline, CDR1 GTSNPN and CDR2 SVGIG (reference sequence). V gave up 2 bases and J gave up 8 bases; unmatched junction bases: 10. The CDR3 protein is CAWSLGLRGQEKLFF. The CDR3 DNA reads as TGTGCCTGGAGTCTTGGCCTCAGGGGGCAGGAAAAACTGTTTTTT.

V usage is TRBV18 and J usage is TRBJ2-7; D possibly corresponds to TRBD2 (8 bases). Looked up from germline, CDR1 is KGHSH and CDR2 is LQKENI. CDR3 length: 15 amino acids. The V end lost 3 bases, the J end lost 5 bases, and 17 bases lay between the germline ends. The chain's CDR3 is CASSPLVAGQNEQYF. In DNA, the CDR3 is TGTGCCAGCTCACCGCTAGTAGCGGGACAGAACGAGCAGTACTTC.

V usage is TRBV5-4 and J usage is TRBJ2-7; TRBD1 aligns across 7 bases. V was clipped by 3 bases and J by 3 bases; unmatched bases: 3. CDR1 is SGHNT and CDR2 is YYREEE in the germline V gene (reference sequence). The CDR3 extends over 13 amino acids. CDR3 coding DNA: TGTGCCAGCAGCTGGGACAGAAACTACGAGCAGTACTTC. Its protein is CASSWDRNYEQYF.

The CDR3 DNA is TGTGCCAGCAGCCCCGAGCGAGGGGAAAAACTGTTTTTT. Its protein is CASSPERGEKLFF. The V gene is TRBV7-6, the J gene TRBJ1-4; D not certain. From germline, CDR1 is SGHVS and CDR2 FNYEAQ. Deletions cut 5 bases from V and 8 bases from J, with 12 bases between. The CDR3 extends over 13 amino acids.

The chain has TRBV7-6 and TRBJ2-1; 9 bases map to TRBD2. After removal of 3 bases from V and 6 bases from J, the junction contained 3 bases not matched to a gene. Germline V CDR1 and CDR2: SGHVS, FNYEAQ. This CDR3 region has 14 residues. The CDR3 DNA follows: TGTGCCAGCAGCTTCGCGGGAGGGGTCAATGAGCAGTTCTTC. Translation gives CASSFAGGVNEQFF.

This clone has a single count. The CDR3 loop reads CASSLADRADGYTF. The CDR3 DNA sequence: TGTGCCAGCAGCTTAGCGGACAGGGCAGATGGCTACACCTTC. The chain combines TRBV7-9 with TRBJ1-2, with 8 bases identical to TRBD1. CDR3 size: 14 residues. Unmatched junction bases numbered 3, after V lost 0 bases and J lost 6 bases. Germline V gives CDR1 SEHNR, CDR2 FQNEAQ (reference sequence).

The V and J genes are TRBV28 and TRBJ1-4, with 7 nucleotides matching TRBD1. This CDR3 has 17 residues. The V gene's germline CDR1 is MDHEN and CDR2 SYDVKM. The junction had 10 bases not matched to a gene; V was cut back by 2 bases and J by 4 bases. The CDR3 loop is CASSLGPRDSLNEKLFF. The CDR3 DNA reads TGTGCCAGCAGTTTAGGCCCCCGGGACAGCCTTAATGAAAAACTGTTTTTT.

This clone was recorded once. The CDR3, as DNA: TGTGCCAGCAGTTTAGGGATAGGCGGGCTAAACGGAAACACCATATATTTT. This gives the protein CASSLGIGGLNGNTIYF. This chain links TRBV28 with TRBJ1-3; D gene unclear. The CDR3 sequence is 17 residues long. Trimming pared 2 bases from V and 4 bases from J, leaving 18 bases between. Germline lookup yields CDR1 MDHEN and CDR2 SYDVKM.

V is TRBV19 and J is TRBJ2-1; the D gene is possibly TRBD2 (6 bases). Germline V gene data show CDR1 as LNHDA and CDR2 as SQIVND (reference sequence). Trimming shortened V by 3 bases and J by 0 bases, and 9 bases separated the two germline ends. CDR3 size: 15 residues. The CDR3 loop reads CASSMASASYNEQFF. CDR3 in DNA: TGTGCCAGTAGTATGGCTAGCGCCTCCTACAATGAGCAGTTCTTC.

The rearrangement uses TRBV7-2 and TRBJ2-7; 7 positions agree with TRBD1. Germline assignment: CDR1 SGHTA and CDR2 FQGNSA. The CDR3 is 15 amino acids. V gave up 6 bases and J gave up 5 bases; unmatched junction bases: 13. The CDR3 sequence: CASSRNPGGQNEQYF. The CDR3 DNA sequence: TGTGCCAGCAGTCGAAATCCAGGGGGTCAGAACGAGCAGTACTTC.

The chain has TRBV9 and TRBJ1-4; 11 nucleotides align to TRBD1. This CDR3 comprises 16 residues. After removal of 5 bases from V and 4 bases from J, the junction contained 7 bases not matched to a gene. Looked up from germline, CDR1 is SGDLS and CDR2 is YYNGEE. The CDR3 here is CASRERDRGVNEKLFF. The DNA of the CDR3 is TGTGCCAGCAGGGAACGGGACAGGGGGGTTAATGAAAAACTGTTTTTT.